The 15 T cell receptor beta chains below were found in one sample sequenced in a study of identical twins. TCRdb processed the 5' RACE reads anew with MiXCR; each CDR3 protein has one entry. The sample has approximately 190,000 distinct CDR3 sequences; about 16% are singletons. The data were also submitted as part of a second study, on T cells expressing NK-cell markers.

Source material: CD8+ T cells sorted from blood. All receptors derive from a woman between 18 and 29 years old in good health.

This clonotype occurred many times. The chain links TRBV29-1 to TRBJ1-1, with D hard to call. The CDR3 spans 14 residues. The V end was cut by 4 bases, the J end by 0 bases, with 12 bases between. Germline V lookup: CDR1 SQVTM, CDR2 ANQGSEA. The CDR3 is CSVVPDGMNTEAFF. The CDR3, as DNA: TGCAGCGTTGTCCCCGACGGGATGAACACTGAAGCTTTCTTT.

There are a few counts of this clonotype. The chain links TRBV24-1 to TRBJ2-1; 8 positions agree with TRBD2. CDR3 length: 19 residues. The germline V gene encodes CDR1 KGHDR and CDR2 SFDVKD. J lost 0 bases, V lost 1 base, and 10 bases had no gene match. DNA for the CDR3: TGTGCCACCAGTGATTTTCCCGCGGGAGGACTTAGCTCCTACAATGAGCAGTTCTTC. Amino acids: CATSDFPAGGLSSYNEQFF.

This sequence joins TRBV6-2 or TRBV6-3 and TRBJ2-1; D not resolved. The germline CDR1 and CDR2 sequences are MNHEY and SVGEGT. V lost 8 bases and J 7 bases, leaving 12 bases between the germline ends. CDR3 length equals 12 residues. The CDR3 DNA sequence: TGTGCCAGCGGATTAAGACTGAATGAGCAGTTCTTC. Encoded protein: CASGLRLNEQFF.

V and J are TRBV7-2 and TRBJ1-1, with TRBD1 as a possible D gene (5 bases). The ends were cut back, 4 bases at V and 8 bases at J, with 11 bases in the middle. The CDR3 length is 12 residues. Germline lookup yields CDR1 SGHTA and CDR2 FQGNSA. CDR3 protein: CASSSGTAEAFF. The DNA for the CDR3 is TGTGCCAGCAGCTCAGGGACGGCGGAAGCTTTCTTT.

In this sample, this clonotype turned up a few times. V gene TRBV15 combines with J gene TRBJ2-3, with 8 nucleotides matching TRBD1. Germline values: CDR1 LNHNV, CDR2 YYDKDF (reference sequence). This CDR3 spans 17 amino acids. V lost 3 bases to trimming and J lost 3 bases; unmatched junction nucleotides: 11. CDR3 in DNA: TGTGCCACCAGCAGCCTTGAGCGGACAGGGCCAACAGATACGCAGTATTTT. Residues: CATSSLERTGPTDTQYF.

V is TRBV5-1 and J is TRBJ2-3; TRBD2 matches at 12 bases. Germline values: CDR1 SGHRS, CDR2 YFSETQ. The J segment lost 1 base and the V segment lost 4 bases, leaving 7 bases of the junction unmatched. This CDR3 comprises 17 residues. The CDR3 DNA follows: TGCGCCAGCAGCCGAGGACTAGCGGGAACACGCACAGATACGCAGTATTTT. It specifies CASSRGLAGTRTDTQYF.

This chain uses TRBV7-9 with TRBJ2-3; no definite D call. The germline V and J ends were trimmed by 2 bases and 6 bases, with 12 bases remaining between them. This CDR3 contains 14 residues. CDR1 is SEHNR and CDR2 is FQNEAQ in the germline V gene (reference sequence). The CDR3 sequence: CASSLMSPADTQYF. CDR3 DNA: TGTGCCAGCAGCTTAATGTCTCCGGCTGATACGCAGTATTTT.

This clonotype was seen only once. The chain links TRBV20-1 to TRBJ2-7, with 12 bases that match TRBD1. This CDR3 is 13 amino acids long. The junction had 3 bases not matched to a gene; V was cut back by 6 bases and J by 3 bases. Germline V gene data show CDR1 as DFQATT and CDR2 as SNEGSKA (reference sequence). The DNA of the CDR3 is TGCAGTGCCGGGACAGGGGGCCGCTACGAGCAGTACTTC. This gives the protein CSAGTGGRYEQYF.

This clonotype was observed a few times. This CDR3 is CASSPPVWDNPYEQYF. The DNA for the CDR3 is TGCGCCAGCAGCCCCCCCGTCTGGGACAACCCGTACGAGCAGTACTTC. The chain couples TRBV5-1 to TRBJ2-7, with D possibly TRBD1 on 6 matching bases. V dropped 4 bases and J dropped 4 bases, with 21 bases sitting between them. The germline V gene encodes CDR1 SGHRS and CDR2 YFSETQ. The CDR3 has 16 residues.

The DNA of the CDR3 is TGTGCCAGCAGTGGAGCGGGGGGGCTCTACGAGCAGTACTTC. Protein sequence: CASSGAGGLYEQYF. The chain is built from TRBV25-1 and TRBJ2-7; 10 nucleotides match TRBD2. The CDR3 runs 14 residues. The ends lost 4 bases at V and 3 bases at J; junction bases unmatched: 3. Looked up from germline, CDR1 is MGHDK and CDR2 is SYGVNS.

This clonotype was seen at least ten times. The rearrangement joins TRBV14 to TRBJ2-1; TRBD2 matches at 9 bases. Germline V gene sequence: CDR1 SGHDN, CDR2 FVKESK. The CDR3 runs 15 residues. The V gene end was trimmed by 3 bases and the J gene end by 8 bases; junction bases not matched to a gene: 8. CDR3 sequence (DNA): TGTGCCAGCAGCCAGTTTAGGGGACTAGCATATGAGCAGTTCTTC. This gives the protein CASSQFRGLAYEQFF.

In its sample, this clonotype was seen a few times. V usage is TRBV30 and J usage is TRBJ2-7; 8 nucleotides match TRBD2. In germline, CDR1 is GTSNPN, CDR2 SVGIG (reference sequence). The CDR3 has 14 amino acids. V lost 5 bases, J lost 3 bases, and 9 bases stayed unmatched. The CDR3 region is CAWSLGLDYYEQYF. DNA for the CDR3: TGTGCCTGGTCCCTGGGACTAGACTACTACGAGCAGTACTTC.

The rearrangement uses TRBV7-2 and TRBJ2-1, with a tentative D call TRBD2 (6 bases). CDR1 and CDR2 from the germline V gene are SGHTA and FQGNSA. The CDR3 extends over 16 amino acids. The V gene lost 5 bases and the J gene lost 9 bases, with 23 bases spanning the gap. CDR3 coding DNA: TGTGCCAGCAGCCCTGCTGGCGGGGAGAACTGGGGTGAGCAGTTCTTC. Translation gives CASSPAGGENWGEQFF. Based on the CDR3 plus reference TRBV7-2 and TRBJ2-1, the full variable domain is GAGVSQSPSNKVTEKGKDVELRCDPISGHTALYWYRQSLGQGLEFLIYFQGNSAPDKSGLPSDRFSAERTGGSVSTLTIQRTQQEDSAVYLCASSPAGGENWGEQFFGPGTRLTVL.

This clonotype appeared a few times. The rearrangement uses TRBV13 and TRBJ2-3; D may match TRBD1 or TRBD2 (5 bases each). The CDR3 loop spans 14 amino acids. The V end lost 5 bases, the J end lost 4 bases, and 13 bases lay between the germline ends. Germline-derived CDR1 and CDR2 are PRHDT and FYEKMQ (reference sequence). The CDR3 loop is CASSHRGTADTQYF. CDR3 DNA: TGTGCCAGCAGCCACCGAGGGACCGCAGATACGCAGTATTTT.

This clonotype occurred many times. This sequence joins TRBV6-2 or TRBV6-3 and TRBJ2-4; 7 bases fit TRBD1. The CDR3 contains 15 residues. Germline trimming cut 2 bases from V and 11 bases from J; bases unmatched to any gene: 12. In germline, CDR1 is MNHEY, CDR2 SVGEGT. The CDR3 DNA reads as TGTGCCAGCAGTTACGTTCGGGGCCCAGGGGGTGTTCAGTACTTC. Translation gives CASSYVRGPGGVQYF.